This entry concerns a single T cell receptor beta chain. These data come from a study of shared clonotypes between healthy human individuals. There are 12 residues in the CDR3. V was cut by 6 bases and J by 3 bases, with 11 bases left in between. Germline V gene sequence: CDR1 SQVTM, CDR2 ANQGSEA. Libraries were prepared by immunoSEQ multiplex PCR; TCRdb keeps only in-frame clonotypes and omits some of them. The data hold approximately 2,000,000 clones, with 80% to 95% observed a single time. The sample comprised naive CD4+ T cells from PBMCs. Described subset: CD45RA+ positively selected. The source is a man between 18 and 35 years old in good health. Some clones in this sample may be carry-over from other donors' samples. The genes are TRBV29-1 and TRBJ2-5; D is uncertain. CDR3: CSVNRGKETQYF. CDR3 nucleotide sequence: TGCAGCGTCAACAGAGGAAAAGAGACCCAGTACTTC.